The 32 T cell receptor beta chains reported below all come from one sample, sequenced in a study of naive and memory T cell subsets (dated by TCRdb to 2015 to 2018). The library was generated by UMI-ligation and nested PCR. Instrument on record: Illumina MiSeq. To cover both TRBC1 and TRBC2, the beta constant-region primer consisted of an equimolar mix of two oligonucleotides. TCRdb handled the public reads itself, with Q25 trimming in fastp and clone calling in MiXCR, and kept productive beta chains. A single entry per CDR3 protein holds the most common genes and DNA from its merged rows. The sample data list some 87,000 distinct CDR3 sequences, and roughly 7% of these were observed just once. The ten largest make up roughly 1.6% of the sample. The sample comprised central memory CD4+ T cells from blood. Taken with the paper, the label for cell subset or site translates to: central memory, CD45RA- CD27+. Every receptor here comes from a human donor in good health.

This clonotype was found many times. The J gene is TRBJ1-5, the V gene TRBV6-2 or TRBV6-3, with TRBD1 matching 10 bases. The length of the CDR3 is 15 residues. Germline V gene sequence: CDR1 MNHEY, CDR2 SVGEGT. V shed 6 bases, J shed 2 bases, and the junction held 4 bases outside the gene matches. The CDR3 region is CASRTTGGGNQPQHF. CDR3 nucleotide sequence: TGTGCCAGCAGAACGACAGGGGGCGGCAATCAGCCCCAGCATTTT.

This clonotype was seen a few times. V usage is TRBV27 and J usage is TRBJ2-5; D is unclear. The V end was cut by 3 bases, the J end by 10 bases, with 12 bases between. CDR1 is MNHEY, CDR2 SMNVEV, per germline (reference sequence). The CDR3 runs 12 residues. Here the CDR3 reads CASSFSRVDQYF. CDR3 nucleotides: TGTGCCAGCAGTTTCTCTCGGGTGGACCAGTACTTC.

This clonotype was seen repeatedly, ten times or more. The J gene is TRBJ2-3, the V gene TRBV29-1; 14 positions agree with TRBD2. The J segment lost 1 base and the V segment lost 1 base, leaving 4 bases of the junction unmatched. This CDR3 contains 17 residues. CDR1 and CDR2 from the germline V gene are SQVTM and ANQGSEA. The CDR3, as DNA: TGCAGCGTTGAAGGACTAGCGGGAGGGTTGGGCACAGATACGCAGTATTTT. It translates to CSVEGLAGGLGTDTQYF.

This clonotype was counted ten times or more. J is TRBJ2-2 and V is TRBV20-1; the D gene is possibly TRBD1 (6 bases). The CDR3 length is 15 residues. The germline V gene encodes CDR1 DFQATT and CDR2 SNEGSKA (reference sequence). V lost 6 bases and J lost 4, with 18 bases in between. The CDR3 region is CSAEGGLRGTGELFF. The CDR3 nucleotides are TGCAGTGCCGAAGGGGGTCTCCGGGGCACCGGGGAGCTGTTTTTT.

This chain's CDR3 is CSVPASQTQYF. The CDR3 DNA sequence: TGCAGTGTGCCAGCGTCGCAGACCCAGTACTTC. The chain uses TRBV20-1 and TRBJ2-5, with unresolved D. CDR1 DFQATT and CDR2 SNEGSKA come from the germline V gene (reference sequence). Trimming removed 7 bases from V and 6 bases from J, with 12 bases in between. The CDR3 length is 11 residues.

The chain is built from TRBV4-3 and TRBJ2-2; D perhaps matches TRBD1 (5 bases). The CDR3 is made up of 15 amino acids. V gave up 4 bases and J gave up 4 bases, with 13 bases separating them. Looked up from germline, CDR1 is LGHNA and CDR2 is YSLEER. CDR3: CASSLETVSTGELFF. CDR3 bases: TGCGCCAGCAGCCTGGAGACAGTCTCCACCGGGGAGCTGTTTTTT.

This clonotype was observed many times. The CDR3 coding sequence is TGTGCCAGCAGTTACTCGATCCGGACACGGGAGACCCAGTACTTC. Amino acids: CASSYSIRTRETQYF. This rearrangement joins TRBV6-2 or TRBV6-3 to TRBJ2-5, with D possibly matching TRBD1 (5 bases). The V gene lost 0 bases and the J gene lost 5 bases, with 13 bases spanning the gap. Germline values: CDR1 MNHEY, CDR2 SVGEGT. The CDR3 has 15 residues.

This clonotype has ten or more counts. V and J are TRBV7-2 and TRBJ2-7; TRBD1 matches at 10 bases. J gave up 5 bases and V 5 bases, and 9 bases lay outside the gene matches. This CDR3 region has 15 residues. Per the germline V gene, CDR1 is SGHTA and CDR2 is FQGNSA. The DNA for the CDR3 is TGTGCCAGCAGCCCACAGAAAGGGACAGGGGACGAGCAGTACTTC. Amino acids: CASSPQKGTGDEQYF. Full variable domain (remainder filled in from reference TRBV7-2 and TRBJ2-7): GAGVSQSPSNKVTEKGKDVELRCDPISGHTALYWYRQSLGQGLEFLIYFQGNSAPDKSGLPSDRFSAERTGGSVSTLTIQRTQQEDSAVYLCASSPQKGTGDEQYFGPGTRLTVT.

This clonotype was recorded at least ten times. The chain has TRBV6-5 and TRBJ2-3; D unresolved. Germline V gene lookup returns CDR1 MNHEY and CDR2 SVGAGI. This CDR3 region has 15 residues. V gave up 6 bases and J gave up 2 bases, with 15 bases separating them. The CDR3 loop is CASSFGGRYTDTQYF. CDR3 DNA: TGTGCCAGCAGCTTCGGCGGACGCTACACAGATACGCAGTATTTT.

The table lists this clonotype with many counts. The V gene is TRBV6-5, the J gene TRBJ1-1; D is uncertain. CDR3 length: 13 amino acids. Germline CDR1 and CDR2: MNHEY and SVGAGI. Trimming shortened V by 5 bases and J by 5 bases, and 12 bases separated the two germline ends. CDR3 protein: CASSSQLGTEAFF. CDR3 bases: TGTGCCAGCAGTAGTCAACTGGGGACTGAAGCTTTCTTT.

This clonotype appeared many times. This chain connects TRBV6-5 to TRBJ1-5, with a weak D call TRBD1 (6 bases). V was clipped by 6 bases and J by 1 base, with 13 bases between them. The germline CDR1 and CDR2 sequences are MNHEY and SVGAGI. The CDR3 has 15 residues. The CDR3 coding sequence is TGTGCCAGCAGCGGGGGGGGCCCCAGCAATCAGCCCCAGCATTTT. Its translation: CASSGGGPSNQPQHF.

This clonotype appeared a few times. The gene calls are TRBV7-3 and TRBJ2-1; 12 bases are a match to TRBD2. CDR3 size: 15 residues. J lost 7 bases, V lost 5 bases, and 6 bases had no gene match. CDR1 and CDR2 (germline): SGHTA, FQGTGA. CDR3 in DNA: TGTGCCAGCAGCGACCCGACTAGCGGGAGAAATGAGCAGTTCTTC. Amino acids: CASSDPTSGRNEQFF. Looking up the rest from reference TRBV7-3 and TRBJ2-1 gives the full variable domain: GAGVSQTPSNKVTEKGKYVELRCDPISGHTALYWYRQSLGQGPEFLIYFQGTGAADDSGLPNDRFFAVRPEGSVSTLKIQRTERGDSAVYLCASSDPTSGRNEQFFGPGTRLTVL.

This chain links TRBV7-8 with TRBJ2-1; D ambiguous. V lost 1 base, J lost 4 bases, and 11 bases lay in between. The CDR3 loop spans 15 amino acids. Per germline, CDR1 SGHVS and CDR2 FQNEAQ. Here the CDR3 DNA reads TGTGCCAGCAGCTTAGAGGACGCGCGGTACAATGAGCAGTTCTTC. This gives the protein CASSLEDARYNEQFF.

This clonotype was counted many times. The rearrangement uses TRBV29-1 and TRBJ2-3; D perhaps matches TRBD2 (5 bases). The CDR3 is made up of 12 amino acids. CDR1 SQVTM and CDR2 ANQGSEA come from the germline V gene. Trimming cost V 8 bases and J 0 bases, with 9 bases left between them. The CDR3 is CSSWTSTDTQYF. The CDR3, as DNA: TGCAGCTCTTGGACTAGCACAGATACGCAGTATTTT.

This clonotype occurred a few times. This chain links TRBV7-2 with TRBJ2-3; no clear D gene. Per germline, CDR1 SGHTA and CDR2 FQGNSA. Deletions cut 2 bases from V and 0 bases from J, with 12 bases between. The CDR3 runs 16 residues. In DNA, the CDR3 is TGTGCCAGCAGCTTATCCCCATTTGGGAGCACAGATACGCAGTATTTT. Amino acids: CASSLSPFGSTDTQYF.

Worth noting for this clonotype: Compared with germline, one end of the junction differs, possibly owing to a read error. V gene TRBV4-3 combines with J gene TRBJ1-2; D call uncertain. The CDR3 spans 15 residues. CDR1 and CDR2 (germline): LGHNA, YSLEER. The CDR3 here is CASSPGQGFSYGYNF. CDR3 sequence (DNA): TGCGCCAGCAGCCCCGGGCAAGGGTTCTCCTATGGCTACAACTTC.

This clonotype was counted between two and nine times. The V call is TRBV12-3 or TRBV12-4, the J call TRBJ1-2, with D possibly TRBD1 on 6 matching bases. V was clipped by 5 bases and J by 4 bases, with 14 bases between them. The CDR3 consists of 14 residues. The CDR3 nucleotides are TGTGCCAGCAGTCTACAGGGATCCGGCTATGGCTACACCTTC. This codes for CASSLQGSGYGYTF.

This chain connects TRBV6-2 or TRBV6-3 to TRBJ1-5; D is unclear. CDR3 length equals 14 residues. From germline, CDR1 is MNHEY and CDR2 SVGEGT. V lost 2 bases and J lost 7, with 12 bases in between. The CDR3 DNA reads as TGTGCCAGCAGTTACAACGGTCCGGGACAGCCCCAGCATTTT. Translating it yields CASSYNGPGQPQHF.

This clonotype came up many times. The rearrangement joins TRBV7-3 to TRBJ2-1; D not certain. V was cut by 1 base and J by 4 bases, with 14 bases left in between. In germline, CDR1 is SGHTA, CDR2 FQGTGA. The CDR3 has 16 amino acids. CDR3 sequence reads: CASSLMSPGQYNEQFF. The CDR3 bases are TGTGCCAGCAGCTTAATGTCTCCCGGCCAATACAATGAGCAGTTCTTC.

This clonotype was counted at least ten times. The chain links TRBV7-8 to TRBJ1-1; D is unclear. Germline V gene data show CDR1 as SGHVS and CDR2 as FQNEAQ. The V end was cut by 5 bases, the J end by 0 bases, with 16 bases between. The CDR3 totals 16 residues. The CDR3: CASSKRASPMNTEAFF. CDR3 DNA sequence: TGTGCCAGCAGCAAAAGGGCCTCCCCCATGAACACTGAAGCTTTCTTT. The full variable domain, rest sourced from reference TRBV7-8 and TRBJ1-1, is GAGVSQSPRYKVAKRGQDVALRCDPISGHVSLFWYQQALGQGPEFLTYFQNEAQLDKSGLPSDRFFAERPEGSVSTLKIQRTQQEDSAVYLCASSKRASPMNTEAFFGQGTRLTVV.

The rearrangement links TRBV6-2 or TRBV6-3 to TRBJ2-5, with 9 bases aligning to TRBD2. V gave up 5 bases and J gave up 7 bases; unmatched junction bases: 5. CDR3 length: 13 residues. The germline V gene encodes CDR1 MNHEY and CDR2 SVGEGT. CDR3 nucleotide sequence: TGTGCCAGCAGTATTTGGCGGGAGGGGACCCAGTACTTC. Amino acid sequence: CASSIWREGTQYF.

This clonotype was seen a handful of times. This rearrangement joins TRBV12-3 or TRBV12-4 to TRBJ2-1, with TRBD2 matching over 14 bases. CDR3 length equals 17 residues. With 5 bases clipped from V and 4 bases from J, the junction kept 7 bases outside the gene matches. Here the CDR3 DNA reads TGTGCCAGCAGTGACCCGGGACTAGCGGGAGTTTACAATGAGCAGTTCTTC. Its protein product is CASSDPGLAGVYNEQFF.

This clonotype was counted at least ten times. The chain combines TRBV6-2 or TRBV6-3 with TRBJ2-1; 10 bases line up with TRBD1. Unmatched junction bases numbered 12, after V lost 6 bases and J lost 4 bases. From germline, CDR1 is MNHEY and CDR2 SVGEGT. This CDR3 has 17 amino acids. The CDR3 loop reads CASSLPFDRGHYNEQFF. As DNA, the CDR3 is TGTGCCAGCAGCCTCCCTTTCGACAGGGGGCATTACAATGAGCAGTTCTTC.

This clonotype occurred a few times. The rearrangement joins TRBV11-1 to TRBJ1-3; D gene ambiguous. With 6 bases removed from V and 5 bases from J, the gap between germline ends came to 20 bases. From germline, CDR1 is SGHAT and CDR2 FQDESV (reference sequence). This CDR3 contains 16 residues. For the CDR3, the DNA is TGTGCCAGCAGTGGCTGGGGAAGTTCCGAAAGAAACACCATATATTTT. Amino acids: CASSGWGSSERNTIYF. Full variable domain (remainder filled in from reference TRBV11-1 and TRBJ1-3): EAEVAQSPRYKITEKSQAVAFWCDPISGHATLYWYRQILGQGPELLVQFQDESVVDDSQLPKDRFSAERLKGVDSTLKIQPAELGDSAMYLCASSGWGSSERNTIYFGEGSWLTVV.

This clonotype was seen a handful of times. For the CDR3, the DNA is TGCGCCAGCAGCCCACGGATCGGTTCGGGAGGCTACACCTTC. Translation gives CASSPRIGSGGYTF. V is TRBV5-1 and J is TRBJ1-2, with D uncertain. The CDR3 runs 14 residues. V gave up 4 bases and J gave up 8 bases, with 18 bases separating them. Germline V lookup: CDR1 SGHRS, CDR2 YFSETQ.

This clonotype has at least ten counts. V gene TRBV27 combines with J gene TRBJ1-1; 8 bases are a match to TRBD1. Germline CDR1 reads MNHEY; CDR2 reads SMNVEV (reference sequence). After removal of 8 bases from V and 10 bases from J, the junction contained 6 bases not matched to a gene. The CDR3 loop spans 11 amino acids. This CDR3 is CASGQGTGAFF. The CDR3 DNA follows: TGTGCCAGCGGACAGGGAACGGGAGCTTTCTTT.

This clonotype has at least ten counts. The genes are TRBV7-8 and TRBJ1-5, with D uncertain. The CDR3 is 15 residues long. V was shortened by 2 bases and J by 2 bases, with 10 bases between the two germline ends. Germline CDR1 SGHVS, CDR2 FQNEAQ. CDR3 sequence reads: CASSLTTWGNQPQHF. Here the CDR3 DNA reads TGTGCCAGCAGCTTAACTACCTGGGGCAATCAGCCCCAGCATTTT.

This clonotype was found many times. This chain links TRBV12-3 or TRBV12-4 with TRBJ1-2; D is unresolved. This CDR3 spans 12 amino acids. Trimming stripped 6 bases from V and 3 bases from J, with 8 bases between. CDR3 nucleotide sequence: TGTGCCAGCAGCCCCCCTCACTATGGCTACACCTTC. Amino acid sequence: CASSPPHYGYTF.

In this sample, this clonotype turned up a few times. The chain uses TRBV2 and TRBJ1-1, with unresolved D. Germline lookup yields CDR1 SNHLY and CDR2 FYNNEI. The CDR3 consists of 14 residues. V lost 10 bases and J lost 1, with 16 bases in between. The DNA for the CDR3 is TGTGCCACTACGGATCCGGGTAGGAACACTGAAGCTTTCTTT. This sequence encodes CATTDPGRNTEAFF.

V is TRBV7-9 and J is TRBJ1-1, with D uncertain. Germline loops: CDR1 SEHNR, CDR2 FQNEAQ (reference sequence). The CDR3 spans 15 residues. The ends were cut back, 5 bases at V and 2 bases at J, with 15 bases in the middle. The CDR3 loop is CASSANNGVNTEAFF. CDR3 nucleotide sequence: TGTGCCAGCAGCGCAAACAACGGGGTAAACACTGAAGCTTTCTTT. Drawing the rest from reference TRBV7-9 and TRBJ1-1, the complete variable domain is DTGVSQNPRHKITKRGQNVTFRCDPISEHNRLYWYRQTLGQGPEFLTYFQNEAQLEKSRLLSDRFSAERPKGSFSTLEIQRTEQGDSAMYLCASSANNGVNTEAFFGQGTRLTVV.

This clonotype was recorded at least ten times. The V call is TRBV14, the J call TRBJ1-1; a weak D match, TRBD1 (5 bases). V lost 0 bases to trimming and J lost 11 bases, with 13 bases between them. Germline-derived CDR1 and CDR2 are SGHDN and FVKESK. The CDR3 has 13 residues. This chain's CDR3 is CASSQEGPSEAFF. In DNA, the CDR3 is TGTGCCAGCAGCCAAGAGGGACCTAGTGAGGCTTTCTTT.

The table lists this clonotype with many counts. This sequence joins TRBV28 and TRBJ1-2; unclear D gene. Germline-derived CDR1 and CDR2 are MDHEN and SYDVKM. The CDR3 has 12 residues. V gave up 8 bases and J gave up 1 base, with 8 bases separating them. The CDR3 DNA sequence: TGTGCCAGCGCAGATAGTAACTATGGCTACACCTTC. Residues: CASADSNYGYTF.